A selection of T cell receptor beta chains follows, all from one sample in a study of human T cells and chemical hapten exposure. Each CDR3 protein gets one entry after TCRdb re-called the RACE reads with MiXCR. This table has roughly 43,000 distinct CDR3 sequences, around 3.6% appearing once. Material for sequencing was whole blood. These receptors came from a human donor in good health. Some clones in this sample may be carry-over from other donors' samples. Each CDR3 is given with its conserved first and last residue. D genes are given only for firm matches. A row's size may be missing; if present it is once, few, many or a size class.

j_call v_call d_call clone_size cdr3_nt cdr3_aa
TRBJ2-3 TRBV20-1 TRBD1 many TGCAGTGCCAGACGAGGGGGACAGAAATCAGATACGCAGTATTTT CSARRGGQKSDTQYF
TRBJ1-5 TRBV7-2 . . TGTGCCAGCAGCCCAGGGGTCGGGTCGGGCAATCAGCCCCAGCATTTT CASSPGVGSGNQPQHF
TRBJ2-1 TRBV4-1 TRBD2 many TGCGCCAGCAGCCAAGAGGGTCGGGGACTAGCGGGCTCCTACAATGAGCAGTTCTTC CASSQEGRGLAGSYNEQFF
TRBJ2-7 TRBV28 . . TGTGCCAGCAGGAGGACACACTACGAGCAGTACTTC CASRRTHYEQYF
TRBJ2-1 TRBV7-8 . many TGTGCCAGCAGCTTAGACGAGTACTCCTACAATGAGCAGTTCTTC CASSLDEYSYNEQFF
TRBJ2-3 TRBV29-1 TRBD2 many TGCAGCGTTTGTAGCGGGATCCCTCCAGATACGCAGTATTTT CSVCSGIPPDTQYF
TRBJ1-4 TRBV2 TRBD1 many TGTGCCAGCAGTCCTACCCCCAGGGGGCGAGAAAAACTGTTTTTT CASSPTPRGREKLFF
TRBJ1-2 TRBV7-2 TRBD1 many TGTGCCAGCAGCTTACAGCTCAGGGGGCAGGATGGCTACACCTTC CASSLQLRGQDGYTF
TRBJ1-1 TRBV5-5 . . TGTGCCAGCAGCCCGGGGTGGTACACTGAAGCTTTCTTT CASSPGWYTEAFF
TRBJ1-6 TRBV12-3/TRBV12-4 TRBD1 . TGTGCCAGCAGTCCGTGGACAGGGGGCGCCTATAATTCACCCCTCTACTTT CASSPWTGGAYNSPLYF
TRBJ2-1 TRBV4-1 . many TGCGCCAGCAGCCCCCTCTCTGTAGCAATATACAATGAGCAGTTCTTC CASSPLSVAIYNEQFF
TRBJ2-7 TRBV6-5 . . TGTGCCAGCAGAAGGGACAGAGGAGGGCTGCAGTACTTC CASRRDRGGLQYF
TRBJ2-3 TRBV9 . many TGTGCCAGCAACGATTTGGGCTCTAGCACAGATACGCAGTATTTT CASNDLGSSTDTQYF
TRBJ1-1 TRBV27 TRBD1 many TGTGCCAGCACCACCTTCCGGACAGGGGAGACTGAAGCTTTCTTT CASTTFRTGETEAFF
TRBJ2-3 TRBV20-1 . many TGCAGTGCCCCGGATGGGGTCACAGATACGCAGTATTTT CSAPDGVTDTQYF
TRBJ1-5 TRBV6-2/TRBV6-3 TRBD1 many TGTGCCAGCAGCCGACAGGGGGGCGGAAATCAGCCCCAGCATTTT CASSRQGGGNQPQHF
TRBJ2-7 TRBV2 . few TGTGCCAGCAGTGAGGACATTTCCTACGAGCAGTACTTC CASSEDISYEQYF
TRBJ2-1 TRBV12-3/TRBV12-4 . many TGTGCCAGCAGTTTCAGCGGGTCCTCCTACAATGAGCAGTTCTTC CASSFSGSSYNEQFF
TRBJ2-5 TRBV18 TRBD1 many TGTGCCAGCTCACTACCGACAGGGCAAGAGACCCAGTACTTC CASSLPTGQETQYF
TRBJ2-1 TRBV6-1 TRBD2 few TGTGCCACGAGGGTAGTACTAGCGGGGTACAATGAGCAGTTCTTC CATRVVLAGYNEQFF
TRBJ1-1 TRBV28 . many TGTGCCAGCAGTTTCGGCTTAAACACTGAAGCTTTCTTT CASSFGLNTEAFF
TRBJ2-7 TRBV29-1 . many TGCAGCGTTGGAGGCGGGATAGGATCCTACGAGCAGTACTTC CSVGGGIGSYEQYF
TRBJ1-5 TRBV19 . . TGTGCCAGTAGACTCCAGGAGGATTATAGCAATCAGCCCCAGCATTTT CASRLQEDYSNQPQHF
TRBJ1-1 TRBV5-1 TRBD1 . TGCGCCAGCAGCTTGTGGCCGGGACAGACTCGCTTT CASSLWPGQTRF
TRBJ2-5 TRBV28 . many TGTGCCAGCAGTTTAGGGGGGAATCAAGAGACCCAGTACTTC CASSLGGNQETQYF
TRBJ1-2 TRBV20-1 . . TGCAGTGCTAGCCCGGTTGGGTGGGGGGACTATGGCTACACCTTC CSASPVGWGDYGYTF
TRBJ2-5 TRBV11-2 . many TGTGCCACCCTTCAGGAGGGGACCCAGTACTTC CATLQEGTQYF
TRBJ2-3 TRBV20-1 . many TGCAGTGCATGTCCGGGAAACAGGGAGGATACGCAGTATTTT CSACPGNREDTQYF
TRBJ1-5 TRBV6-1 . few TGTGCCAGCAGCTCACAGGGTCCCAATCAGCCCCAGCATTTT CASSSQGPNQPQHF
TRBJ2-1 TRBV12-3/TRBV12-4 . many TGTGCCAGCAGTTTGCAAGGGCAGTACAATGAGCAGTTCTTC CASSLQGQYNEQFF
TRBJ1-2 TRBV12-3/TRBV12-4 . few TGTGCCAGCAGCGAGACGATCTATGGCTACACCTTC CASSETIYGYTF
TRBJ2-3 TRBV20-1 . many TGCAGTGCTAGAGGGGCGAATACGCAGTATTTT CSARGANTQYF
TRBJ1-6 TRBV6-5 TRBD1 many TGTGCCAGCAGCCCCGACAGGGCTTATAATTCACCCCTCCACTTT CASSPDRAYNSPLHF
TRBJ1-1 TRBV27 . . TGTGCCAGCAGTCCCCGTGCGTTCGGGGATGAAGCTTTCTTT CASSPRAFGDEAFF
TRBJ2-4 TRBV5-4 . few TGTGCCAGCAGCTTGGCGGCCGGCATAGCCAAAAACATTCAGTACTTC CASSLAAGIAKNIQYF
TRBJ1-1 TRBV28 TRBD1 . TGTGCCAGCCATGGGAGGTCCAGGGGGACTGAAGCTTTCTTT CASHGRSRGTEAFF
TRBJ2-5 TRBV6-5 . many TGTGCCAGCAGTTACGGGGAGGACCAGTACTTC CASSYGEDQYF
TRBJ1-1 TRBV10-3 . many TGTGCCATAGGACCGGGCACTGAAGCTTTCTTT CAIGPGTEAFF
TRBJ1-2 TRBV6-1 TRBD1 many TGTGCCAGCAGGACCTCCACAGGGGACCGCTATGGCTACACCTTC CASRTSTGDRYGYTF
TRBJ1-3 TRBV9 TRBD1 many TGTGCCAGCAGCGTAGACGGGACAGGGACCGGAAACACCATATATTTT CASSVDGTGTGNTIYF